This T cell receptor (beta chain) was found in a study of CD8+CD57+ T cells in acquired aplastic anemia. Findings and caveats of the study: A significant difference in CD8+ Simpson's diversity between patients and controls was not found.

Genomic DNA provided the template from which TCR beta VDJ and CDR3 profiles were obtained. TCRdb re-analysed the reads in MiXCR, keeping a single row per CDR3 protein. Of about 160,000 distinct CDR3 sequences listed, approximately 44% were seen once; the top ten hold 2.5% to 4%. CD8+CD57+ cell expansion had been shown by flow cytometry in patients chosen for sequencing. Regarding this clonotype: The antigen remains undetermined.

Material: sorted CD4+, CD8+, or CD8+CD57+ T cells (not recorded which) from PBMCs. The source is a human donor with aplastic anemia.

The CDR3 here is CASSQADLLVGYEQYF. In DNA, the CDR3 is TGCGCCAGCAGCCAAGCAGACCTCCTGGTAGGCTACGAGCAGTACTTC. This chain links TRBV4-1 with TRBJ2-7; no reliable D call. Trimming stripped 1 base from V and 3 bases from J, with 16 bases between. Germline assignment: CDR1 MGHRA and CDR2 YSYEKL. The CDR3 runs 16 residues.